Sequencing of this T cell receptor beta chain was carried out in a study of identical twins. Notes on the study in general: Invariant T cells like MAIT and iNKT could partly confound the zero-insertion analyses.

A word on this clonotype: Its antigen remains unknown. At one boundary the junction diverges from the germline segment, which might be a read error.

Per the germline V gene, CDR1 is DFQATT and CDR2 is SNEGSKA (reference sequence). The CDR3 is 17 residues long. TCRdb re-called the 5' RACE reads with MiXCR, one entry per CDR3 protein. Among approximately 190,000 distinct CDR3 sequences, roughly 15% were seen once, and the ten largest hold 40%. These same records also appear under a second study, on T cells expressing NK-cell markers. Per that paper: HCMV specificity of the expanded NKG2C+ T cell clones stayed unclear.

The clonotype comes from a woman between 18 and 30 years old in good health. J is TRBJ2-5 and V is TRBV20-1; 10 nucleotides agree with TRBD2. Sequencing input: CD8+ T cells sorted from blood. CDR3 in DNA: TGCTGTGCTAGAAAACTAGCGGGACAGCTTTTTATGGAGACCCAGTACTTC. Translation gives CCARKLAGQLFMETQYF.